The clone carrying this T cell receptor beta chain came up a few times. V lost 1 base to trimming and J lost 4 bases, with 16 bases between them. Looked up from germline, CDR1 is LNHDA and CDR2 is SQIVND (reference sequence). The CDR3 is 16 amino acids. Researchers amplified the TCR beta CDR3 regions from RNA transcripts. First-round RT-PCR of the TCR CDR3 relied on the HTBI primer set. TCRdb ran MiXCR on the multiplex PCR reads and lists one entry per CDR3 protein. The sample lists 480,000 or so distinct CDR3 sequences, approximately 15% occurring once. The data originate from a study of T cells in Graves' hyperthyroidism and ophthalmopathy. Uncontrolled infection, other autoimmune disease, pregnancy or lactation excluded patients.

V and J are TRBV19 and TRBJ2-5, with TRBD1 as a possible D gene (6 bases). Sequences were obtained from blood. The clonotype originates from a woman aged 18-29 years with Graves' hyperthyroidism. Here the CDR3 DNA reads TGTGCCAGTAGTATAGCGGCGGCAGGGGTAAGAGAGACCCAGTACTTC. Translation: CASSIAAAGVRETQYF.